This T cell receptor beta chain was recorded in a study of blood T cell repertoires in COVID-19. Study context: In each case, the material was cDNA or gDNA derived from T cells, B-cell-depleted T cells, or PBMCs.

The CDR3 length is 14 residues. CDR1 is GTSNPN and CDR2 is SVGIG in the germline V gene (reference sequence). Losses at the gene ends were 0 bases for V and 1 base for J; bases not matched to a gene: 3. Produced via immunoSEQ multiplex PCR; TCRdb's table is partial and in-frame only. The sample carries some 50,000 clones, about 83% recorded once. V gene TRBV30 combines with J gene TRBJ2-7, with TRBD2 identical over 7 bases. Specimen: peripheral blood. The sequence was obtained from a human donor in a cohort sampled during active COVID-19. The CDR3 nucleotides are TGTGCCTGGAGTGTCGGGGGGAAGTCCTACGAGCAGTACTTC. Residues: CAWSVGGKSYEQYF.